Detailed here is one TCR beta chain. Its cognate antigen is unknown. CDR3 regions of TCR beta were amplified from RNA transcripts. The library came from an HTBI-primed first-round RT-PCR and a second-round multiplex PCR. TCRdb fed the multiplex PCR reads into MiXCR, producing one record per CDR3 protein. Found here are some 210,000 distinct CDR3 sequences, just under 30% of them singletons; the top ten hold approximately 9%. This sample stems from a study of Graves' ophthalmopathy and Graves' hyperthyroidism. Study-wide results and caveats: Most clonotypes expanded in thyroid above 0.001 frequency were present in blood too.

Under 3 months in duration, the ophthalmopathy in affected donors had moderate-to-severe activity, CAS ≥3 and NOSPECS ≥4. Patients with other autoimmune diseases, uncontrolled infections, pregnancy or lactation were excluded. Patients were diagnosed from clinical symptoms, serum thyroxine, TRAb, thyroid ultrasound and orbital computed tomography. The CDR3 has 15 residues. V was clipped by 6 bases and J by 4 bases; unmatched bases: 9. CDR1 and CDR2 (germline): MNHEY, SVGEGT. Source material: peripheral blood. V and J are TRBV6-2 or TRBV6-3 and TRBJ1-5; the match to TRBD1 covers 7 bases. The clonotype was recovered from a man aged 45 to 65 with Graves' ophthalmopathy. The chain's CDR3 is CASRPNRGANQPQHF. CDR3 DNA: TGTGCCAGCAGGCCCAACAGGGGCGCGAATCAGCCCCAGCATTTT.